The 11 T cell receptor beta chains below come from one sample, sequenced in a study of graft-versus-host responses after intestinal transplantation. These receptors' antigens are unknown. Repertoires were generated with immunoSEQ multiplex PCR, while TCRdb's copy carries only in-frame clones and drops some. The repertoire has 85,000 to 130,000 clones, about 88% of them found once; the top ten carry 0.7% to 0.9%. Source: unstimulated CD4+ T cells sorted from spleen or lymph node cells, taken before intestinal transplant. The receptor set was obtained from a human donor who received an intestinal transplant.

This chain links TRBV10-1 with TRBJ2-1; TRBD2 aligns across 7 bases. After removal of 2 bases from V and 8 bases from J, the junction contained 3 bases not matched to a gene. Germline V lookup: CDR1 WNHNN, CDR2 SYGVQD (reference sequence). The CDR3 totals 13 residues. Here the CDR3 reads CASSEGGGYEQFF. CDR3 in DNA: TGCGCCAGCAGTGAGGGGGGGGGTTATGAGCAGTTCTTC.

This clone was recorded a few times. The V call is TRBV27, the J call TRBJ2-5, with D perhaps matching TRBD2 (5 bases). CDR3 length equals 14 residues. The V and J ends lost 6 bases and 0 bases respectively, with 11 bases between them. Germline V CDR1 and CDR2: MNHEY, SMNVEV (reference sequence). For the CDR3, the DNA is TGTGCCAGCAGCCTAGCCCGGTACCAAGAGACCCAGTACTTC. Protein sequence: CASSLARYQETQYF.

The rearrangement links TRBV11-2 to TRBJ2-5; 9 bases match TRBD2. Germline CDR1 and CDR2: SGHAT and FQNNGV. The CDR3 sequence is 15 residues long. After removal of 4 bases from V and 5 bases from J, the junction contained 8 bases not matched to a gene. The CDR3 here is CASSSPGGRAETQYF. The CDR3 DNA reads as TGTGCCAGCAGCTCCCCTGGCGGGAGGGCGGAGACCCAGTACTTC.

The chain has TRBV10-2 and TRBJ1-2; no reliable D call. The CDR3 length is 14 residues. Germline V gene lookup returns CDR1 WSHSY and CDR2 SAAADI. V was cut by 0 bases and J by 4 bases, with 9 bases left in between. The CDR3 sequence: CASSESGFFYGYTF. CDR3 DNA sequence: TGCGCCAGCAGTGAGTCGGGATTTTTCTATGGCTACACCTTC.

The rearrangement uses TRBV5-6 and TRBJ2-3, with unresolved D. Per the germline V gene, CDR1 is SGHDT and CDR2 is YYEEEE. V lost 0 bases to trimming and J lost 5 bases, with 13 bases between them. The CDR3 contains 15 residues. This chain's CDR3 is CASSLGIRPGDTQYF. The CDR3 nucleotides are TGTGCCAGCAGCTTGGGCATAAGGCCTGGAGATACGCAGTATTTT.

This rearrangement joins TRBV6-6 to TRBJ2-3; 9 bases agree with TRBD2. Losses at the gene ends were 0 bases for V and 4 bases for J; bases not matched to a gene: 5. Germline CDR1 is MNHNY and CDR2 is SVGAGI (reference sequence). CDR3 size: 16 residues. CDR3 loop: CASSYSAGGPSDTQYF. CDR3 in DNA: TGTGCCAGCAGTTACTCGGCGGGGGGGCCCTCAGATACGCAGTATTTT.

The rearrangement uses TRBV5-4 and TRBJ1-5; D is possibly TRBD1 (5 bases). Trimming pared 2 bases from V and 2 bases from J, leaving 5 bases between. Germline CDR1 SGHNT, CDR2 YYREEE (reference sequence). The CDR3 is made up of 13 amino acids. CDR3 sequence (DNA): TGTGCCAGCAGCTTACAGGGCAATCAGCCCCAGCATTTT. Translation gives CASSLQGNQPQHF.

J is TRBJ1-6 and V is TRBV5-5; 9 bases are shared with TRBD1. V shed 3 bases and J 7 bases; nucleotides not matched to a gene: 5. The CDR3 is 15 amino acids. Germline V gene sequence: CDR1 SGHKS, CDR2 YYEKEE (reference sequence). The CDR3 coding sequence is TGTGCCAGCAGCTCACGGGGACAGGGAAATTCACCCCTCCACTTT. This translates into CASSSRGQGNSPLHF.

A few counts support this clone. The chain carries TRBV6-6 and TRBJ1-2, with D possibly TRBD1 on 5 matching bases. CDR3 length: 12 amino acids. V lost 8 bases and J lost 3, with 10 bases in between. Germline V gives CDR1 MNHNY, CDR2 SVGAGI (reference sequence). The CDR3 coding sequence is TGTGCCAGCGAGGCGGGGGACTATGGCTACACCTTC. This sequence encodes CASEAGDYGYTF.

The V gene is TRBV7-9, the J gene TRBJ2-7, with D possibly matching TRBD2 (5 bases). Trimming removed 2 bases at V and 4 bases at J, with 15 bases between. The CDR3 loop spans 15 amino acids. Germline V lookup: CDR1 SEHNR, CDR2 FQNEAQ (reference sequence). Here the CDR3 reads CASSLPGGLSYEQYF. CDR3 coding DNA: TGTGCCAGCAGCTTACCAGGAGGACTTTCATACGAGCAGTACTTC.

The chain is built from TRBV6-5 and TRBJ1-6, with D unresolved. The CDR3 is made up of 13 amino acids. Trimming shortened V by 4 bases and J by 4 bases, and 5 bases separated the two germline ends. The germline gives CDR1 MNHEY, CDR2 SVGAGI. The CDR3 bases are TGTGCCAGCAGTTTGAGGTATAATTCACCCCTCCACTTT. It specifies CASSLRYNSPLHF.